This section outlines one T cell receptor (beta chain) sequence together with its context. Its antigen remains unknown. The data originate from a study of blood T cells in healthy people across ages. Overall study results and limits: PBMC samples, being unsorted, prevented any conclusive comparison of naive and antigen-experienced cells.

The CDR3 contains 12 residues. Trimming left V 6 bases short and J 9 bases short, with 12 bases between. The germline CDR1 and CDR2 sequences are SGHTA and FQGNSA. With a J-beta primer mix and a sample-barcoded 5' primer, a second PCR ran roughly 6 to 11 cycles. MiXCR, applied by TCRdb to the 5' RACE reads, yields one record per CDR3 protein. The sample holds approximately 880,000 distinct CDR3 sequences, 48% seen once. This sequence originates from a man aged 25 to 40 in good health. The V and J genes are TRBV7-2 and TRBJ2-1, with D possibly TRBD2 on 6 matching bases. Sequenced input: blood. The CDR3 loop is CASSRFGGEQFF. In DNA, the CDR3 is TGTGCCAGCAGTCGTTTCGGGGGTGAGCAGTTCTTC. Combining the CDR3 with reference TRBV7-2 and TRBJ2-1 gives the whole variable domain GAGVSQSPSNKVTEKGKDVELRCDPISGHTALYWYRQSLGQGLEFLIYFQGNSAPDKSGLPSDRFSAERTGGSVSTLTIQRTQQEDSAVYLCASSRFGGEQFFGPGTRLTVL.